This TCR beta chain was identified in a study of breast tumors, draining lymph nodes, adjacent tissues. CDR1 is SGHKS and CDR2 is YYEKEE in the germline V gene (reference sequence). The CDR3 loop spans 13 amino acids. With V trimmed by 4 bases and J by 8 bases, 8 bases remained unmatched. Axillary draining lymph nodes of breast cancer patients supplied the node samples. TCRdb fed the multiplex PCR reads into MiXCR, producing one record per CDR3 protein. The sample holds approximately 140,000 distinct CDR3 sequences, approximately 32% seen once. The chain carries TRBV5-5 and TRBJ1-1; 7 bases line up with TRBD1. The sequence was obtained from a female donor with breast cancer. Some clones in this sample may be carry-over from other donors' samples. Sequenced sample: axillary lymph node tissue. This CDR3 is CASSTWGTDEAFF. The CDR3 nucleotides read TGTGCCAGCAGCACCTGGGGGACAGACGAAGCTTTCTTT.